This TCR beta chain came from a study of CD8+ T cells in alopecia areata. Study overall: Treatment of the treated patients consisted of oral tofacitinib, 5 to 10 mg twice daily. Overall study results and limits: Persistence during tofacitinib was seen for many expanded lesional clones in scalp and blood.

Sequencing relied on a cDNA template that was reverse transcribed from extracted RNA. Sequencing used immunoSEQ multiplex PCR; TCRdb keeps in-frame clones, though not all of them. The table shows about 160,000 clones, with less than 70% occurring only once. Germline loops: CDR1 GTSNPN, CDR2 SVGIG (reference sequence). The CDR3 loop spans 15 amino acids. Trimming stripped 0 bases from V and 10 bases from J, with 16 bases between. Specified treatment: oral pan-JAK inhibitor, 5-10 mg twice daily. Peripheral blood samples and lesional scalp punch biopsies were obtained from alopecia areata patients. Note on this clone: Its specificity is unknown.

The sequence was collected from a human donor with alopecia areata. The material was CD4+ T cells sorted from blood, obtained at week 4, from a patient treated with tofacitinib. The rearrangement links TRBV30 to TRBJ1-6; tentatively, D is TRBD1 (6 bases). The CDR3 DNA follows: TGTGCCTGGAGTGTAGTTCCGGGGGCGAACTCACCCCTCCACTTT. It encodes CAWSVVPGANSPLHF.